The rows below give T cell receptor beta chains drawn from one sample of a study of cytomegalovirus exposure and HLA in healthy donors. Sequencing was performed with immunoSEQ multiplex PCR; in TCRdb, only in-frame clones are kept and a portion is missing. The table includes about 190,000 clones, 84% detected once. The sample was PBMCs. All receptors come from a boy aged 5-17 years in good health and CMV-seronegative. The CDR3 runs from the conserved cysteine through the conserved F or W. D genes are given only for firm matches. Where a row states a size, it is once, few, many or the class of an expanded clone; other rows omit it.

j_gene	d_gene	v_gene	abundance	CDR3aa	CDR3nt
TRBJ2-1	TRBD2	TRBV7-7	.	CASSPGRGHNEQFF	TGTGCTAGCAGCCCCGGGAGGGGACACAATGAGCAGTTCTTC
TRBJ1-2	.	TRBV9	once	CASSAPGGLGYTF	TGTGCCAGCAGCGCTCCGGGAGGGCTTGGCTACACCTTC
TRBJ1-2	.	TRBV7-2	.	CASSLGGVGDGYTF	TGTGCCAGCAGCTTAGGTGGTGTAGGGGATGGCTACACCTTC
TRBJ2-2	.	TRBV7-8	.	CASSLVFEFPNTGELFF	TGTGCCAGCAGCTTAGTCTTCGAGTTTCCGAACACCGGGGAGCTGTTTTTT
TRBJ1-5	.	TRBV7-2	.	CASSFSGDYQPQHF	TGTGCCAGCAGCTTTAGCGGGGACTATCAGCCCCAGCATTTT
TRBJ2-2	TRBD2	TRBV9	.	CASSVTGTSGRVGGELFF	TGTGCCAGCAGCGTGACCGGGACTAGCGGGAGGGTTGGCGGGGAGCTGTTTTTT
TRBJ2-7	TRBD1	TRBV27	.	CASSPGDRVSYEQYF	TGTGCCAGCAGTCCGGGGGACAGGGTTTCCTACGAGCAGTACTTC
TRBJ2-7	.	TRBV28	.	CASSSRDTDYEQCF	TGTGCCAGCAGTTCCCGGGACACCGACTACGAGCAGTGCTTC
TRBJ1-2	.	TRBV6-5	.	CASSRGGVDGYTF	TGTGCCAGCAGCCGAGGCGGGGTGGATGGCTACACCTTC
TRBJ2-1	.	TRBV20-1	.	CSASSLEQFF	TGCAGTGCTAGTAGTCTTGAGCAGTTCTTC
TRBJ2-7	.	TRBV9	.	CASSVGTDNTYEQYF	TGTGCCAGCAGCGTAGGGACAGATAATACCTACGAGCAGTACTTC
TRBJ2-7	.	TRBV9	.	CASSVSQGPYEQYF	TGTGCCAGCAGCGTCTCACAGGGTCCTTACGAGCAGTACTTC
TRBJ2-7	TRBD1	TRBV5-8	few	CASSRATGVYEQYF	TGTGCCAGCAGCCGAGCCACAGGGGTATACGAGCAGTACTTC
TRBJ2-5	.	TRBV6-5	.	CASSYLSAATQYF	TGTGCCAGCAGTTACTTATCAGCGGCCACCCAGTACTTC
TRBJ2-1	.	TRBV4-2	.	CASSHESLPSAPYNEQFF	TGTGCCAGCAGCCATGAATCCCTCCCTAGCGCACCCTACAATGAGCAGTTCTTC
TRBJ1-2	.	TRBV6-4	.	CASSITGRPSYGYTF	TGTGCCAGTTCCATTACAGGGAGACCCTCCTATGGCTACACCTTC
TRBJ2-6	TRBD1	TRBV28	.	CASRLRDSHSGANVLTF	TGTGCCAGCAGGCTCCGGGACAGTCACTCTGGGGCCAACGTCCTGACTTTC
TRBJ2-3	.	TRBV6-5	.	CASSYGGPDTQYF	TGTGCCAGCAGTTACGGGGGCCCAGATACGCAGTATTTT
TRBJ1-4	TRBD1	TRBV4-1	.	CASSQDRTGRDEKLFF	TGCGCCAGCAGCCAAGATAGGACAGGGAGGGACGAAAAACTGTTTTTT
TRBJ1-3	TRBD1	TRBV9	.	CASSARDSSGNTIYF	TGTGCCAGCAGCGCCAGGGACAGCTCTGGAAACACCATATATTTT
TRBJ2-3	TRBD1	TRBV7-3	few	CASSLRGQGADTQYF	TGTGCCAGCAGCTTAAGGGGACAGGGTGCAGATACGCAGTATTTT
TRBJ2-1	TRBD2	TRBV18	.	CASSPTDLGLAAYNEQFF	TGTGCCAGCTCACCAACCGACTTAGGACTAGCGGCCTACAATGAGCAGTTCTTC
TRBJ2-1	TRBD2	TRBV11-2	.	CASSLAPGLAGDNEQFF	TGTGCCAGCAGCTTAGCCCCCGGACTAGCGGGAGACAATGAGCAGTTCTTC
TRBJ2-2	.	TRBV7-9	few	CASSFLSGELFF	TGTGCCAGCAGCTTCCTGTCCGGGGAGCTGTTTTTT
TRBJ2-3	TRBD1	TRBV11-3	.	CASSLGVGQKIADTQYF	TGTGCCAGCAGCTTAGGAGTGGGACAGAAAATCGCAGATACGCAGTATTTT
TRBJ2-1	.	TRBV7-2	.	CASSLAQGNEQFF	TGTGCCAGCAGCTTAGCGCAGGGCAATGAGCAGTTCTTC
TRBJ1-2	TRBD1	TRBV28	few	CASSFDRAFGYTF	TGTGCCAGCAGTTTTGACAGGGCTTTTGGCTACACCTTC
TRBJ2-2	.	TRBV11-1	.	CASSHSPGNTGELFF	TGTGCCAGCAGCCACTCGCCGGGGAATACCGGGGAGCTGTTTTTT
TRBJ2-5	TRBD2	TRBV9	once	CASSFTTSGEETQYF	TGTGCCAGCAGCTTTACGACTAGCGGGGAGGAGACCCAGTACTTC
TRBJ1-1	.	TRBV27	once	CASGRGSPGYEAFF	TGTGCCAGCGGCCGGGGGTCCCCCGGGTATGAAGCTTTCTTT
TRBJ1-3	TRBD1	TRBV29-1	.	CSVGDSSGNTIYF	TGCAGCGTGGGGGACAGCTCTGGAAACACCATATATTTT
TRBJ1-2	TRBD1	TRBV5-6	.	CASSFNRRRLRDSLYGYTF	TGTGCCAGCAGCTTTAATCGGCGACGGTTGCGGGACAGCCTCTATGGCTACACCTTC
TRBJ2-3	.	TRBV5-4	once	CASSFSSRSRTDTQYF	TGTGCCAGCAGCTTCAGTTCGCGGAGCCGCACAGATACGCAGTATTTT
TRBJ1-1	.	TRBV18	.	CASSPWGEAPEAFF	TGTGCCAGCTCACCATGGGGGGAAGCCCCTGAAGCTTTCTTT
TRBJ1-2	TRBD1	TRBV11-2	.	CASSLGQGAGYGYTF	TGTGCCAGCAGCTTAGGCCAGGGGGCAGGGTATGGCTACACCTTC
TRBJ1-1	TRBD1	TRBV9	.	CASSDHRGDTEAFF	TGTGCCAGCAGCGACCACAGGGGGGACACTGAAGCTTTCTTT
TRBJ1-2	TRBD1	TRBV6-6	.	CASSQGQGVGGYTF	TGTGCCAGCAGTCAAGGACAGGGCGTAGGGGGCTACACCTTC
TRBJ1-1	.	TRBV28	few	CATVDIGEAFF	TGTGCTACCGTTGATATCGGTGAAGCTTTCTTT
TRBJ2-3	TRBD2	TRBV30	.	CAWSLLAGVSDTQYF	TGTGCCTGGAGTTTACTAGCGGGAGTTTCTGATACGCAGTATTTT
TRBJ2-7	.	TRBV7-2	once	CASSLEGSSFLAYEQYF	TGTGCCAGCAGCTTAGAAGGGTCTAGCTTCTTGGCCTACGAGCAGTACTTC
TRBJ1-2	TRBD1	TRBV30	.	CAWSPRNRGTYGYTF	TGTGCCTGGAGTCCACGAAACAGGGGTACCTATGGCTACACCTTC
TRBJ1-2	.	TRBV30	few	CAWSPDTLLSYGYTF	TGTGCCTGGAGTCCGGACACATTATTATCCTATGGCTACACCTTC
TRBJ2-5	TRBD1	TRBV6-5	.	CASRVTGTAQETQYF	TGTGCCAGCAGAGTCACTGGGACAGCCCAAGAGACCCAGTACTTC
TRBJ2-3	.	TRBV7-3	.	CASSPPGADTQYF	TGTGCCAGCAGCCCCCCGGGGGCAGATACGCAGTATTTT
TRBJ1-2	.	TRBV6-4	few	CASSDRQGNGYTF	TGTGCCAGCAGTGATCGGCAGGGGAATGGCTACACCTTC
TRBJ1-5	.	TRBV10-3	few	CAISSLMNQPQHF	TGTGCCATCAGCTCCCTTATGAATCAGCCCCAGCATTTT
TRBJ1-2	TRBD1	TRBV30	.	CAWSPGGGYGYTF	TGTGCCTGGAGTCCAGGGGGAGGCTATGGCTACACCTTC
TRBJ2-5	.	TRBV5-8	.	CASSLTGGPFGTQYF	TGTGCCAGCAGCTTGACGGGGGGCCCCTTTGGGACCCAGTACTTC
TRBJ2-1	TRBD1	TRBV7-3	.	CASSGTGGNEQFF	TGTGCCAGCTCCGGGACAGGGGGCAACGAGCAGTTCTTC
TRBJ2-7	TRBD2	TRBV4-2	.	CASSQDHSGSGYEQYF	TGTGCCAGCAGCCAAGATCACAGCGGGAGTGGGTACGAGCAGTACTTC
TRBJ2-1	.	TRBV9	.	CASSVEAHRVTYNEQFF	TGTGCCAGCAGCGTAGAAGCTCACAGGGTTACCTACAATGAGCAGTTCTTC